The 20 T cell receptor beta chains reported below all come from one sample, sequenced in a study of blood T cell repertoires in COVID-19. TCRdb's table, derived via immunoSEQ multiplex PCR, lists solely in-frame clones and lacks some. The table has about 140,000 clones, approximately 90% seen once. The sample was peripheral blood. These receptor sequences come from a woman aged 80 or over with acute or convalescent COVID-19.

This chain links TRBV11-1 with TRBJ2-7, with 8 bases fitting TRBD1. Germline trimming cut 5 bases from V and 6 bases from J; bases unmatched to any gene: 3. The CDR3 consists of 12 residues. Germline CDR1 is SGHAT and CDR2 is FQDESV (reference sequence). In DNA, the CDR3 is TGTGCCAGCAGCCGACAGGGGATCGAGCAGTACTTC. Protein: CASSRQGIEQYF.

The chain carries TRBV6-5 and TRBJ1-2; D might be TRBD1 (5 bases). In germline, CDR1 is MNHEY, CDR2 SVGAGI. V was trimmed by 7 bases and J by 4 bases, leaving 10 bases between them. This CDR3 has 12 amino acids. The CDR3 sequence: CASTGIPYGYTF. The CDR3 DNA reads as TGTGCCAGCACAGGGATCCCCTATGGCTACACCTTC.

The V gene is TRBV14, the J gene TRBJ1-1; D remains unclear. This CDR3 contains 13 residues. Germline V gene data show CDR1 as SGHDN and CDR2 as FVKESK. Trimming removed 6 bases from V and 4 bases from J, with 12 bases in between. CDR3 DNA sequence: TGTGCCAGCAGACTTAATTCGGGCACTGAAGCTTTCTTT. It yields the protein CASRLNSGTEAFF.

The gene calls are TRBV7-9 and TRBJ2-7, with 8 bases identical to TRBD1. Germline V gives CDR1 SEHNR, CDR2 FQNEAQ (reference sequence). The length of the CDR3 is 15 residues. V lost 7 bases to trimming and J lost 2 bases; unmatched junction nucleotides: 10. The CDR3 here is CASNPTGTGTYEQYF. Here the CDR3 DNA reads TGTGCCAGCAACCCAACCGGGACAGGTACCTACGAGCAGTACTTC.

This sequence joins TRBV7-2 and TRBJ1-1, with a tentative D call TRBD1 (6 bases). With 3 bases removed from V and 1 base from J, the gap between germline ends came to 9 bases. The CDR3 loop spans 14 amino acids. From germline, CDR1 is SGHTA and CDR2 FQGNSA. The CDR3, as DNA: TGTGCCAGCAGCTTTGACAGGTGGAACACTGAAGCTTTCTTT. This codes for CASSFDRWNTEAFF.

The sample holds a few counts of this clone. The chain links TRBV15 to TRBJ1-4, with D uncertain. The CDR3 length is 15 residues. The germline CDR1 and CDR2 sequences are LNHNV and YYDKDF (reference sequence). Trimming cost V 0 bases and J 4 bases, with 9 bases left between them. This chain's CDR3 is CATSRDSSGNEKLFF. CDR3 nucleotide sequence: TGTGCCACCAGCAGAGATTCGTCGGGTAATGAAAAACTGTTTTTT.

A note on this clone: The junction differs from germline at one of its ends, possibly a read error. This rearrangement joins TRBV2 to TRBJ2-1; D unresolved. CDR3 size: 13 residues. The germline V gene encodes CDR1 SNHLY and CDR2 FYNNEI. CDR3 loop: CASSEDGYNEQFF. The CDR3 DNA follows: TGTGCCAGCAGCGAAGACGGCTACAATGAGCAGTTCTTC.

Only one count was recorded for this clone. The genes are TRBV5-1 and TRBJ2-5; 9 bases line up with TRBD2. The J segment lost 2 bases and the V segment lost 4 bases, leaving 12 bases of the junction unmatched. The CDR3 has 17 residues. CDR1 is SGHRS and CDR2 is YFSETQ in the germline V gene. The CDR3 sequence is CASSPGASGGSQETQYF. The DNA of the CDR3 is TGCGCCAGCAGCCCCGGAGCCAGCGGGGGGTCACAAGAGACCCAGTACTTC.

The CDR3 coding sequence is TGTGCCAGCAGCTTAGCGGACCGCGGGCAGCCCCAGCATTTT. It encodes CASSLADRGQPQHF. This rearrangement joins TRBV7-6 to TRBJ1-5; no definite D call. With 0 bases removed from V and 7 bases from J, the gap between germline ends came to 10 bases. Germline values: CDR1 SGHVS, CDR2 FNYEAQ. The CDR3 contains 14 residues. Full variable domain (missing parts from reference TRBV7-6 and TRBJ1-5): GAGVSQSPRYKVTKRGQDVALRCDPISGHVSLYWYRQALGQGPEFLTYFNYEAQQDKSGLPNDRFSAERPEGSISTLTIQRTEQRDSAMYRCASSLADRGQPQHFGDGTRLSIL.

The chain is built from TRBV19 and TRBJ2-3; D ambiguous. The CDR3 spans 12 residues. The germline V gene has CDR1 LNHDA and CDR2 SQIVND (reference sequence). V was pared by 7 bases and J by 6 bases, with 11 bases between. The CDR3 region has the DNA TGTGCCAGTACAGCGAGTGGGGATACGCAGTATTTT. It codes for CASTASGDTQYF.

This chain links TRBV18 with TRBJ1-2, with D possibly TRBD1 on 6 matching bases. Per the germline V gene, CDR1 is KGHSH and CDR2 is LQKENI. The V and J ends lost 2 bases and 7 bases respectively, with 23 bases between them. This CDR3 is built from 17 residues. The CDR3 spells CASSPMTGPSSSSGYTF. CDR3 DNA sequence: TGTGCCAGCTCACCAATGACAGGTCCTTCCTCTTCATCTGGCTACACCTTC.

The chain carries TRBV3-1 (or the pseudogene TRBV3-2) and TRBJ1-4; the D is unclear. V was shortened by 0 bases and J by 9 bases, with 8 bases between the two germline ends. The CDR3 consists of 13 residues. CDR1 and CDR2 (germline): LGHDT, YNNKEL (reference sequence). Here the CDR3 DNA reads TGTGCCAGCAGCCAAGATCCGGGTCAAAAACTGTTTTTT. Its protein is CASSQDPGQKLFF.

The chain links TRBV19 to TRBJ1-2, with 8 bases fitting TRBD1. Per germline, CDR1 LNHDA and CDR2 SQIVND (reference sequence). V lost 3 bases, J lost 4 bases, and 1 base stayed unmatched. The CDR3 has 13 residues. CDR3 sequence reads: CASSMGQAYGYTF. As DNA, the CDR3 is TGTGCCAGTAGTATGGGACAGGCCTATGGCTACACCTTC.

CDR3 amino acids: CASSPGQGGNTEAFF. The DNA for the CDR3 is TGTGCCAGCTCACCCGGACAGGGCGGGAATACTGAAGCTTTCTTT. V and J are TRBV18 and TRBJ1-1; 8 bases line up with TRBD1. This CDR3 has 15 residues. Germline trimming cut 3 bases from V and 5 bases from J; bases unmatched to any gene: 8. Germline lookup yields CDR1 KGHSH and CDR2 LQKENI.

The chain carries TRBV19 and TRBJ2-1; 7 nucleotides align to TRBD1. V lost 4 bases, J lost 0 bases, and 6 bases stayed unmatched. The CDR3 runs to 16 residues. CDR1 is LNHDA and CDR2 is SQIVND in the germline V gene (reference sequence). The CDR3 is CASSNPRGFSYNEQFF. DNA of the CDR3: TGTGCCAGTAGTAACCCCAGGGGGTTCTCCTACAATGAGCAGTTCTTC. The complete variable domain, with remaining parts taken from reference TRBV19 and TRBJ2-1, reads DGGITQSPKYLFRKEGQNVTLSCEQNLNHDAMYWYRQDPGQGLRLIYYSQIVNDFQKGDIAEGYSVSREKKESFPLTVTSAQKNPTAFYLCASSNPRGFSYNEQFFGPGTRLTVL.

The chain recombines TRBV6-5 with TRBJ2-7; possibly TRBD1 for D (6 bases). The CDR3 runs to 13 residues. The V end lost 6 bases, the J end lost 4 bases, and 13 bases lay between the germline ends. Germline V gene lookup returns CDR1 MNHEY and CDR2 SVGAGI. Written as DNA, the CDR3 is TGTGCCAGCAGCCGATTCAGGGGTTACGAGCAGTACTTC. This translates into CASSRFRGYEQYF.

The chain joins TRBV19 to TRBJ2-7; TRBD1 matches 8 bases. CDR3 size: 13 residues. V was clipped by 5 bases and J by 4 bases; unmatched bases: 4. CDR1 is LNHDA and CDR2 is SQIVND in the germline V gene (reference sequence). The CDR3: CASSSGQVYEQYF. The DNA for the CDR3 is TGTGCCAGTAGTTCGGGACAGGTTTACGAGCAGTACTTC.

The V and J genes are TRBV12-3 or TRBV12-4 and TRBJ2-5, with D uncertain. V was clipped by 7 bases and J by 0 bases, with 6 bases between them. This CDR3 is built from 12 residues. CDR3 amino acids: CASTQDQETQYF. CDR3 DNA sequence: TGTGCCAGCACCCAGGACCAAGAGACCCAGTACTTC.

This clone was seen once. V usage is TRBV7-8 and J usage is TRBJ1-2, with D unclear. The CDR3 length is 13 residues. Germline V CDR1 and CDR2: SGHVS, FQNEAQ. Trimming removed 2 bases from V and 6 bases from J, with 10 bases in between. CDR3 sequence (DNA): TGTGCCAGCAGCTTAAGACACGGGGATGGCTACACCTTC. It specifies CASSLRHGDGYTF.

This chain links TRBV18 with TRBJ2-1, with 7 bases matching TRBD2. V gave up 3 bases and J gave up 5 bases; unmatched junction bases: 7. The CDR3 has 15 residues. Germline-derived CDR1 and CDR2 are KGHSH and LQKENI. In DNA form, the CDR3 reads TGTGCCAGCTCACCCCAGTGGGGGGGACACAATGAGCAGTTCTTC. It yields the protein CASSPQWGGHNEQFF.